This T cell receptor (beta chain) was observed in a study of T cells in Graves' hyperthyroidism and ophthalmopathy. The germline CDR1 and CDR2 sequences are LGHDT and YNNKEL (reference sequence). Trimming left V 3 bases short and J 0 bases short, with 8 bases between. This CDR3 spans 15 amino acids. This clonotype was found many times. The antigen is unknown. The CDR3 regions of TCR beta were amplified from RNA transcripts. The primer set for the first-round RT-PCR of the TCR CDR3 was HTBI. TCRdb redid the calling of the multiplex PCR reads with MiXCR, one entry per CDR3 protein. Among about 380,000 distinct CDR3 sequences, roughly 18% were seen once, and the ten largest hold 35% to 45%. Findings of the study overall: Ophthalmopathy was told apart from stable hyperthyroidism by a 13 V-J model.

The source material was blood. This TCR was sampled from a man between 18 and 29 years old with Graves' ophthalmopathy. The chain links TRBV3-1 to TRBJ1-4; D unclear. CDR3 DNA: TGTGCCAGCAGCCACGAACCCGCAACTAATGAAAAACTGTTTTTT. It specifies CASSHEPATNEKLFF.